These 26 T cell receptor beta chains share one sample of origin, sequenced in a study of blood T cell repertoires in COVID-19. Here immunoSEQ multiplex PCR was the method, and the copy in TCRdb shows in-frame clones only, minus some. The data hold 250,000 to 350,000 clones, with approximately 92% observed a single time. The sequencing sample was made of PBMCs or T cells enriched from blood (not recorded which). The receptor source for this set is a woman aged 25 to 45 who had recovered from COVID-19.

This chain connects TRBV11-2 to TRBJ2-1, with TRBD2 identical over 7 bases. The CDR3 extends over 13 amino acids. The junction had 4 bases not matched to a gene; V was cut back by 4 bases and J by 7 bases. Per the germline V gene, CDR1 is SGHAT and CDR2 is FQNNGV. The CDR3 DNA is TGTGCCAGCAGCTGGGGGACTATGAATGAGCAGTTCTTC. Translated, it gives CASSWGTMNEQFF.

V and J are TRBV6-5 and TRBJ2-3; D possibly corresponds to TRBD2 (6 bases). Germline-derived CDR1 and CDR2 are MNHEY and SVGAGI. The CDR3 has 14 residues. With 6 bases removed from V and 0 bases from J, the gap between germline ends came to 10 bases. The CDR3, as DNA: TGTGCCAGCAGGTTGCGGGAAAGCACAGATACGCAGTATTTT. Encoded protein: CASRLRESTDTQYF.

The chain carries TRBV13 and TRBJ1-2; the match to TRBD1 covers 9 bases. Germline V gene sequence: CDR1 PRHDT, CDR2 FYEKMQ (reference sequence). Trimming cost V 4 bases and J 3 bases; bases outside gene matches: 3. The CDR3 runs 14 residues. CDR3 residues: CASSSRTGDYGYTF. Here the CDR3 DNA reads TGTGCCAGCAGCTCACGGACAGGGGACTATGGCTACACCTTC.

The rearrangement uses TRBV2 and TRBJ2-1; TRBD2 matches at 9 bases. From germline, CDR1 is SNHLY and CDR2 FYNNEI. J was trimmed by 2 bases and V by 6 bases; bases with no gene match: 11. This CDR3 has 17 residues. The CDR3 nucleotides are TGTGCCAGCAGCTGGGCTTTGTCTAGCGGGACCTACAATGAGCAGTTCTTC. This sequence encodes CASSWALSSGTYNEQFF.

This rearrangement joins TRBV3-1 (or the pseudogene TRBV3-2) to TRBJ2-7; a weak D match, TRBD2 (5 bases). Trimming removed 1 base from V and 7 bases from J, with 8 bases in between. CDR1 is LGHDT and CDR2 is YNNKEL in the germline V gene (reference sequence). This CDR3 contains 12 residues. DNA for the CDR3: TGTGCCAGCAGCCAAGCGGGGAGAGAGCAGTACTTC. It yields the protein CASSQAGREQYF.

The chain is built from TRBV19 and TRBJ2-7; 9 bases fit TRBD1. The J segment lost 4 bases and the V segment lost 3 bases, leaving 7 bases of the junction unmatched. The CDR3 is 15 residues long. CDR1 is LNHDA, CDR2 SQIVND, per germline (reference sequence). CDR3 coding DNA: TGTGCCAGTAGTATTCGTTGGACAGGGGAATACGAGCAGTACTTC. Translated: CASSIRWTGEYEQYF. Supplemented by reference TRBV19 and TRBJ2-7, the full variable domain reads DGGITQSPKYLFRKEGQNVTLSCEQNLNHDAMYWYRQDPGQGLRLIYYSQIVNDFQKGDIAEGYSVSREKKESFPLTVTSAQKNPTAFYLCASSIRWTGEYEQYFGPGTRLTVT.

This rearrangement joins TRBV7-2 to TRBJ1-2; perhaps TRBD1 as D (5 bases). Germline loops: CDR1 SGHTA, CDR2 FQGNSA. Between the trimmed V and J ends, which lost 1 base and 8 bases, there was a span of 17 bases. The CDR3 length is 15 residues. The CDR3 DNA reads TGTGCCAGCAGCTTAGAACGACAGCAACTCACCGGCTACACCTTC. It translates to CASSLERQQLTGYTF.

V usage is TRBV12-3 or TRBV12-4 and J usage is TRBJ1-1; perhaps TRBD1 as D (5 bases). V was clipped by 6 bases and J by 6 bases, with 14 bases between them. The CDR3 is made up of 13 amino acids. CDR3 sequence (DNA): TGTGCCAGCAGACCGGGGACTGAAGCTGAAGCTTTCTTT. This codes for CASRPGTEAEAFF.

The chain recombines TRBV2 with TRBJ2-1; TRBD1 might be the D (6 bases). The V and J ends lost 10 bases and 5 bases respectively, with 12 bases between them. This CDR3 contains 12 residues. Germline CDR1 reads SNHLY; CDR2 reads FYNNEI. The CDR3 loop reads CATNREDNEQFF. Written as DNA, the CDR3 is TGTGCCACCAACAGGGAAGACAATGAGCAGTTCTTC. The whole variable domain, remainder taken from reference TRBV2 and TRBJ2-1, is EPEVTQTPSHQVTQMGQEVILRCVPISNHLYFYWYRQILGQKVEFLVSFYNNEISEKSEIFDDQFSVERPDGSNFTLKIRSTKLEDSAMYFCATNREDNEQFFGPGTRLTVL.

A word on this clone: This specimen includes other DNA sequences encoding the same CDR3. The CDR3 DNA sequence: TGTGCCAGCTCACCACTGGGGGGGAATGAGCAGTTCTTC. Translated: CASSPLGGNEQFF. The V gene is TRBV18, the J gene TRBJ2-1; TRBD2 agrees at 7 bases. The CDR3 loop spans 13 amino acids. After removal of 1 base from V and 7 bases from J, the junction contained 1 base not matched to a gene. Germline V CDR1 and CDR2: KGHSH, LQKENI.

This clone was recorded once. The chain joins TRBV28 to TRBJ1-6; 9 nucleotides align to TRBD1. Germline V gene lookup returns CDR1 MDHEN and CDR2 SYDVKM. The CDR3 runs 15 residues. The trim removed 6 bases at V and 9 bases at J, leaving 9 bases unmatched. CDR3 nucleotides: TGTGCCAGCAGCTTCGGACAGGGGTTTGTTTCACCCCTCCACTTT. Amino acid sequence: CASSFGQGFVSPLHF.

This chain uses TRBV4-1 with TRBJ2-1; the match to TRBD2 covers 12 bases. V lost 4 bases to trimming and J lost 2 bases; unmatched junction nucleotides: 3. Per germline, CDR1 MGHRA and CDR2 YSYEKL. The CDR3 spans 16 residues. This CDR3 reads CASSRTSGTTYNEQFF. The CDR3 nucleotides read TGCGCCAGCAGCCGGACTAGCGGGACAACCTACAATGAGCAGTTCTTC.

This chain links TRBV7-3 with TRBJ1-2; D uncertain. Trimming pared 4 bases from V and 7 bases from J, leaving 7 bases between. This CDR3 has 11 residues. Germline-derived CDR1 and CDR2 are SGHTA and FQGTGA. CDR3 amino acids: CASSSGSGYTF. For the CDR3, the DNA is TGTGCCAGCAGCTCCGGTTCTGGCTACACCTTC.

About this clone itself: Different DNA sequences within this sample yield the same CDR3. The chain recombines TRBV12-3 or TRBV12-4 with TRBJ1-5; D might be TRBD1 (5 bases). The CDR3 totals 13 residues. V was clipped by 6 bases and J by 2 bases, with 8 bases between them. CDR3 sequence reads: CASSRAGNQPQHF. The CDR3 DNA follows: TGTGCCAGCAGCAGGGCGGGCAATCAGCCCCAGCATTTT.

The V and J genes are TRBV7-9 and TRBJ1-2; 9 bases are a match to TRBD1. There are 14 residues in the CDR3. Per the germline V gene, CDR1 is SEHNR and CDR2 is FQNEAQ (reference sequence). After removal of 4 bases from V and 7 bases from J, the junction contained 7 bases not matched to a gene. The CDR3 region has the DNA TGTGCCAGCAGCTGGGGACAGGGTTTGTCTGGCTACACCTTC. Residues: CASSWGQGLSGYTF.

This chain joins TRBV7-2 and TRBJ2-5; 7 positions match TRBD2. Losses at the gene ends were 1 base for V and 5 bases for J; bases not matched to a gene: 4. In germline, CDR1 is SGHTA, CDR2 FQGNSA. The CDR3 spans 14 residues. The CDR3 nucleotides are TGTGCCAGCAGCTTAGTTCCAGCGGGGGAGACCCAGTACTTC. Protein sequence: CASSLVPAGETQYF. Based on the CDR3 plus reference TRBV7-2 and TRBJ2-5, the full variable domain is GAGVSQSPSNKVTEKGKDVELRCDPISGHTALYWYRQSLGQGLEFLIYFQGNSAPDKSGLPSDRFSAERTGGSVSTLTIQRTQQEDSAVYLCASSLVPAGETQYFGPGTRLLVL.

The rearrangement joins TRBV28 to TRBJ1-2, with D tentatively TRBD1 (6 bases). There are 15 residues in the CDR3. Germline values: CDR1 MDHEN, CDR2 SYDVKM. The germline V and J ends were trimmed by 2 bases and 8 bases, with 18 bases remaining between them. The CDR3 bases are TGTGCCAGCAGTTTAGGTGGGATGGGGACATGGGGCTACACCTTC. This codes for CASSLGGMGTWGYTF.

V usage is TRBV19 and J usage is TRBJ1-1; D may be TRBD1 (5 bases). V was shortened by 7 bases and J by 0 bases, with 9 bases between the two germline ends. Germline V CDR1 and CDR2: LNHDA, SQIVND (reference sequence). The CDR3 sequence is 13 residues long. CDR3 nucleotide sequence: TGTGCCAGTATTGGGGCCATGAACACTGAAGCTTTCTTT. It is translated as CASIGAMNTEAFF.

This clone occurred a few times. The DNA for the CDR3 is TGTGCCAGCAGCGATAGGGACAGGACGGGCGAGCAGTACTTC. As protein: CASSDRDRTGEQYF. The rearrangement uses TRBV7-6 and TRBJ2-7; TRBD1 agrees at 8 bases. V lost 5 bases, J lost 6 bases, and 9 bases stayed unmatched. The CDR3 spans 14 residues. CDR1 is SGHVS and CDR2 is FNYEAQ in the germline V gene.

This clone was seen once. This chain links TRBV7-9 with TRBJ1-5; a possible D gene is TRBD1 (5 bases). The CDR3 is 13 amino acids. V gave up 5 bases and J gave up 4 bases, with 9 bases separating them. Germline lookup yields CDR1 SEHNR and CDR2 FQNEAQ (reference sequence). The CDR3 region is CASSKQENQPQHF. The CDR3 nucleotides read TGTGCCAGCAGCAAACAGGAAAATCAGCCCCAGCATTTT. The full variable domain, its missing parts supplied by reference TRBV7-9 and TRBJ1-5, is DTGVSQNPRHKITKRGQNVTFRCDPISEHNRLYWYRQTLGQGPEFLTYFQNEAQLEKSRLLSDRFSAERPKGSFSTLEIQRTEQGDSAMYLCASSKQENQPQHFGDGTRLSIL.

The chain links TRBV13 to TRBJ2-7; TRBD2 matches at 10 bases. Trimming took 5 bases from V and 2 from J; bases not matched to a gene: 24. Germline V gene lookup returns CDR1 PRHDT and CDR2 FYEKMQ (reference sequence). The CDR3 contains 21 residues. CDR3 sequence: CASSIAVGGLASYTPTYEQYF. The CDR3 DNA is TGTGCCAGCAGCATTGCTGTCGGGGGACTAGCGTCTTACACCCCCACCTACGAGCAGTACTTC.

V and J are TRBV7-2 and TRBJ2-3, with TRBD1 as a possible D gene (5 bases). The CDR3 loop spans 13 amino acids. CDR1 is SGHTA, CDR2 FQGNSA, per germline. Trimming cost V 5 bases and J 6 bases, with 12 bases left between them. The CDR3 DNA sequence: TGTGCCAGCAGCGTCAGGGCTTGGGATACGCAGTATTTT. Translating it yields CASSVRAWDTQYF.

The chain is built from TRBV9 and TRBJ2-1; D gene unclear. Germline-derived CDR1 and CDR2 are SGDLS and YYNGEE. The CDR3 contains 16 residues. V was pared by 3 bases and J by 6 bases, with 19 bases between. The CDR3 nucleotides are TGTGCCAGCAGCGCTGCTGACCTCCTCGGGTTCAATGAGCAGTTCTTC. Amino acids: CASSAADLLGFNEQFF. Looking up the rest from reference TRBV9 and TRBJ2-1 gives the full variable domain: DSGVTQTPKHLITATGQRVTLRCSPRSGDLSVYWYQQSLDQGLQFLIQYYNGEERAKGNILERFSAQQFPDLHSELNLSSLELGDSALYFCASSAADLLGFNEQFFGPGTRLTVL.

The chain recombines TRBV30 with TRBJ1-3; TRBD1 matches at 8 bases. The germline V gene has CDR1 GTSNPN and CDR2 SVGIG (reference sequence). This CDR3 has 14 residues. J lost 4 bases, V lost 2 bases, and 4 bases had no gene match. CDR3 sequence: CAWSIGQGGNTIYF. The CDR3 DNA is TGTGCCTGGAGTATAGGACAGGGAGGAAACACCATATATTTT.

This clone was recorded only once. The rearrangement uses TRBV7-3 and TRBJ2-1, with 13 bases matching TRBD2. CDR3 length equals 23 residues. Trimming took 0 bases from V and 0 from J; bases not matched to a gene: 17. The germline CDR1 and CDR2 sequences are SGHTA and FQGTGA. CDR3 DNA: TGTGCCAGCAGCTTAACCCTCTCCTTTGGGACTAGCGGGACTAACGACTCCTACAATGAGCAGTTCTTC. Protein product: CASSLTLSFGTSGTNDSYNEQFF.

V and J are TRBV7-8 and TRBJ2-5, with 9 bases fitting TRBD2. V trimming: 1 base; J trimming: 4 bases; junction bases outside the gene matches: 4. The CDR3 spans 15 residues. Germline V gene sequence: CDR1 SGHVS, CDR2 FQNEAQ. CDR3 nucleotides: TGTGCCAGCAGCTTAGGAGCGGGAGGTGGAGAGACCCAGTACTTC. Translated: CASSLGAGGGETQYF.